These 32 T cell receptor beta chains were sequenced from one sample in a study of cytomegalovirus exposure and HLA in healthy donors. It was with 60 Vbeta and 13 Jbeta primers that the PCR ran. Using immunoSEQ multiplex PCR, the repertoire was profiled, and TCRdb retains in-frame clones only, with some absent. The repertoire holds about 43,000 clones, with approximately 47% as singletons. The specimen sequenced was PBMCs. These receptors originate from a man aged 60 to 75 in good health and CMV-seronegative.

The J gene is TRBJ2-7, the V gene TRBV7-2; 7 positions agree with TRBD2. Germline loops: CDR1 SGHTA, CDR2 FQGNSA. The ends lost 2 bases at V and 3 bases at J; junction bases unmatched: 16. CDR3 length: 18 residues. Here the CDR3 reads CASSLRSGTVGARYEQYF. The CDR3 nucleotides read TGTGCCAGCAGCTTACGCAGCGGGACCGTCGGGGCCCGCTACGAGCAGTACTTC.

In this sample, this clone turned up a few times. The chain recombines TRBV29-1 with TRBJ1-1; weak D call: TRBD1 (6 bases). Germline values: CDR1 SQVTM, CDR2 ANQGSEA. CDR3 length equals 15 residues. V was shortened by 5 bases and J by 0 bases, with 16 bases between the two germline ends. CDR3 amino acids: CSVSQGWGMNTEAFF. Here the CDR3 DNA reads TGCAGCGTTTCACAGGGCTGGGGGATGAACACTGAAGCTTTCTTT.

V usage is TRBV7-7 and J usage is TRBJ2-1; no firm D call. The V gene lost 5 bases and the J gene lost 0 bases, with 11 bases spanning the gap. Per the germline V gene, CDR1 is SSHAT and CDR2 is FNYEAQ (reference sequence). This CDR3 contains 15 residues. As DNA, the CDR3 is TGTGCCAGCAGCCAAACAGTTGGCTCCTACAATGAGCAGTTCTTC. Its translation is CASSQTVGSYNEQFF.

The CDR3 nucleotides read TGTGCCAGCAGCTTGGCGGGAGGGCCGGAATATACGCAGTATTTT. As protein: CASSLAGGPEYTQYF. The chain combines TRBV5-4 with TRBJ2-3; 8 positions match TRBD2. This CDR3 is 15 amino acids long. Germline lookup yields CDR1 SGHNT and CDR2 YYREEE (reference sequence). Trimming removed 0 bases from V and 7 bases from J; junction bases left unmatched: 7.

This clone was found a few times. This chain links TRBV9 with TRBJ1-1; 7 nucleotides line up with TRBD1. Germline-derived CDR1 and CDR2 are SGDLS and YYNGEE. This CDR3 has 15 amino acids. The V and J ends lost 0 bases and 4 bases, in that order; junction bases with no gene match: 6. The CDR3 nucleotides are TGTGCCAGCAGCGTAGTAGGGGCAGGGGGCACTGAAGCTTTCTTT. The encoded protein is CASSVVGAGGTEAFF. Variable domain in full (rest from reference TRBV9 and TRBJ1-1): DSGVTQTPKHLITATGQRVTLRCSPRSGDLSVYWYQQSLDQGLQFLIQYYNGEERAKGNILERFSAQQFPDLHSELNLSSLELGDSALYFCASSVVGAGGTEAFFGQGTRLTVV.

This clone has only one observation. V usage is TRBV5-1 and J usage is TRBJ2-7; the D gene is possibly TRBD2 (6 bases). Germline V gene sequence: CDR1 SGHRS, CDR2 YFSETQ. V shed 4 bases and J shed 8 bases, with 16 bases lying between them. CDR3 length: 13 amino acids. CDR3 DNA: TGCGCCAGCAGCAGTCAGGGACTGCTACAGCAGTACTTC. This sequence encodes CASSSQGLLQQYF. Full variable domain (remainder filled in from reference TRBV5-1 and TRBJ2-7): KAGVTQTPRYLIKTRGQQVTLSCSPISGHRSVSWYQQTPGQGLQFLFEYFSETQRNKGNFPGRFSGRQFSNSRSEMNVSTLELGDSALYLCASSSQGLLQQYFGPGTRLTVT.

The chain combines TRBV6-1 with TRBJ2-1; 8 bases are a match to TRBD1. The CDR3 consists of 16 residues. V shed 2 bases, J shed 6 bases, and the junction held 9 bases outside the gene matches. Per the germline V gene, CDR1 is MNHNS and CDR2 is SASEGT. DNA of the CDR3: TGTGCCAGCAGTGAACCTTGGGGACAGGTTAGCAATGAGCAGTTCTTC. Translation gives CASSEPWGQVSNEQFF.

The chain employs TRBV6-5 and TRBJ2-3; D perhaps matches TRBD2 (5 bases). CDR3 size: 14 residues. V lost 1 base and J lost 8, with 13 bases in between. Per germline, CDR1 MNHEY and CDR2 SVGAGI. CDR3 in DNA: TGTGCCAGCAGTTACTATGAGGGAGAGGCTACGCAGTATTTT. Translated, it gives CASSYYEGEATQYF.

This clone was counted only a few times. The rearrangement uses TRBV14 and TRBJ2-1; 7 bases are a match to TRBD2. Germline V CDR1 and CDR2: SGHDN, FVKESK. The CDR3 length is 15 residues. Trimming cost V 4 bases and J 8 bases; bases outside gene matches: 11. The CDR3: CASSPLGRERDEQFF. CDR3 DNA sequence: TGTGCCAGCAGCCCTTTGGGGCGGGAGAGAGATGAGCAGTTCTTC.

This rearrangement joins TRBV4-3 to TRBJ2-7; maybe TRBD2 (6 bases). CDR3 length: 15 residues. Germline V gene lookup returns CDR1 LGHNA and CDR2 YSLEER. The germline V and J ends were trimmed by 1 base and 4 bases, with 14 bases remaining between them. The CDR3, as DNA: TGCGCCAGCAGCCAAGGGAGGGTTCCCCAGTACGAGCAGTACTTC. It encodes CASSQGRVPQYEQYF.

This chain links TRBV9 with TRBJ1-4; 12 nucleotides match TRBD1. Germline V CDR1 and CDR2: SGDLS, YYNGEE. V shed 2 bases and J 7 bases; nucleotides not matched to a gene: 3. This CDR3 has 15 amino acids. Written as DNA, the CDR3 is TGTGCCAGCAGCGTGGGACAGGGGGCTTTTGAAAAACTGTTTTTT. Encoded protein: CASSVGQGAFEKLFF.

V and J are TRBV10-1 and TRBJ2-1; the match to TRBD2 covers 11 bases. CDR1 and CDR2 from the germline V gene are WNHNN and SYGVQD (reference sequence). The CDR3 spans 16 residues. With V trimmed by 2 bases and J by 8 bases, 8 bases remained unmatched. The CDR3 DNA is TGCGCCAGCAGTGAGCTTACTAGCGGGAGTATGGATGAGCAGTTCTTC. Protein sequence: CASSELTSGSMDEQFF.

This chain joins TRBV14 and TRBJ1-2, with D perhaps TRBD1 (6 bases). The germline V gene has CDR1 SGHDN and CDR2 FVKESK. The V and J ends lost 1 base and 3 bases respectively, with 15 bases between them. The CDR3 is made up of 16 amino acids. CDR3 in amino acids: CASSQVSTGPHYGYTF. The CDR3 DNA sequence: TGTGCCAGCAGCCAAGTGTCGACAGGACCACACTATGGCTACACCTTC. The full variable domain, rest sourced from reference TRBV14 and TRBJ1-2, is EAGVTQFPSHSVIEKGQTVTLRCDPISGHDNLYWYRRVMGKEIKFLLHFVKESKQDESGMPNNRFLAERTGGTYSTLKVQPAELEDSGVYFCASSQVSTGPHYGYTFGSGTRLTVV.

This chain links TRBV30 with TRBJ2-3; D not certain. The CDR3 has 13 amino acids. V lost 5 bases, J lost 0 bases, and 9 bases lay in between. From germline, CDR1 is GTSNPN and CDR2 SVGIG (reference sequence). DNA of the CDR3: TGTGCCTGGTTCCGCGCCAGCACAGATACGCAGTATTTT. This encodes CAWFRASTDTQYF. The entire variable domain, with the rest obtained from reference TRBV30 and TRBJ2-3, is as follows: SQTIHQWPATLVQPVGSPLSLECTVEGTSNPNLYWYRQAAGRGLQLLFYSVGIGQISSEVPQNLSASRPQDRQFILSSKKLLLSDSGFYLCAWFRASTDTQYFGPGTRLTVL.

The chain is built from TRBV7-2 and TRBJ1-1; D gene uncertain. V was pared by 4 bases and J by 6 bases, with 15 bases between. Germline CDR1 reads SGHTA; CDR2 reads FQGNSA. The CDR3 is 14 amino acids. The CDR3, as DNA: TGTGCCAGCAGCTCTGGCGCAGGCCGATCTGAAGCTTTCTTT. Its translation is CASSSGAGRSEAFF. The full variable domain, with the rest looked up from reference TRBV7-2 and TRBJ1-1, is GAGVSQSPSNKVTEKGKDVELRCDPISGHTALYWYRQSLGQGLEFLIYFQGNSAPDKSGLPSDRFSAERTGGSVSTLTIQRTQQEDSAVYLCASSSGAGRSEAFFGQGTRLTVV.

The chain couples TRBV7-2 to TRBJ2-5; 9 bases fit TRBD2. Germline loops: CDR1 SGHTA, CDR2 FQGNSA. V lost 5 bases, J lost 5 bases, and 18 bases stayed unmatched. This CDR3 comprises 18 residues. CDR3 loop: CASSMRGGRALGGETQYF. The CDR3 DNA is TGTGCCAGCAGCATGAGGGGCGGGAGGGCCCTAGGGGGGGAGACCCAGTACTTC.

This clone was counted a single time. The chain employs TRBV7-9 and TRBJ1-1; D ambiguous. The CDR3 sequence is 14 residues long. From germline, CDR1 is SEHNR and CDR2 FQNEAQ (reference sequence). V was cut by 7 bases and J by 0 bases, with 12 bases left in between. The CDR3 DNA reads as TGTGCCAGCACCATCCTCCCGGTGAACACTGAAGCTTTCTTT. Amino acid sequence: CASTILPVNTEAFF.

The V call is TRBV5-4, the J call TRBJ2-7, with 9 bases identical to TRBD2. CDR1 is SGHNT and CDR2 is YYREEE in the germline V gene (reference sequence). The CDR3 is 15 amino acids. V lost 5 bases, J lost 3 bases, and 9 bases stayed unmatched. CDR3 nucleotides: TGTGCCAGCAGTCCTGGCGGGAGGGCGTACTACGAGCAGTACTTC. Its translation is CASSPGGRAYYEQYF.

V usage is TRBV6-1 and J usage is TRBJ1-5; possible D gene TRBD1, 5 bases. The germline V gene has CDR1 MNHNS and CDR2 SASEGT. Trimming took 6 bases from V and 3 from J, leaving 12 bases between them. There are 14 residues in the CDR3. For the CDR3, the DNA is TGTGCCAGCAGAGCGGGGGGTACCAATCAGCCCCAGCATTTT. Its protein product is CASRAGGTNQPQHF.

This clone was picked up one time. The chain recombines TRBV15 with TRBJ1-1; D gene uncertain. CDR3 size: 15 residues. Germline V gene sequence: CDR1 LNHNV, CDR2 YYDKDF (reference sequence). V shed 8 bases and J shed 3 bases, with 19 bases lying between them. This chain's CDR3 is CATGDGVGIDTEAFF. DNA of the CDR3: TGTGCCACCGGTGACGGGGTGGGGATAGACACTGAAGCTTTCTTT.

This clone was seen a few times. The V and J genes are TRBV27 and TRBJ2-3; D gene uncertain. The CDR3 is made up of 15 amino acids. Trimming took 7 bases from V and 0 from J, leaving 14 bases between them. The V gene's germline CDR1 is MNHEY and CDR2 SMNVEV (reference sequence). The CDR3 spells CASTATEFSTDTQYF. The CDR3 DNA reads TGTGCCAGCACCGCTACCGAGTTCAGCACAGATACGCAGTATTTT.

This clone was found a few times. The chain recombines TRBV5-1 with TRBJ2-1; D is perhaps TRBD2 (6 bases). CDR3 length: 17 amino acids. V lost 4 bases and J lost 0, with 17 bases in between. Germline CDR1 is SGHRS and CDR2 is YFSETQ. The CDR3: CASSPLLAASSYNEQFF. CDR3 DNA sequence: TGCGCCAGCAGCCCCCTATTAGCGGCCAGCTCCTACAATGAGCAGTTCTTC.

This chain joins TRBV6-4 and TRBJ2-3, with D possibly matching TRBD2 (6 bases). The V end lost 8 bases, the J end lost 6 bases, and 15 bases lay between the germline ends. Germline V gene lookup returns CDR1 MRHNA and CDR2 SNTAGT. There are 13 residues in the CDR3. This CDR3 is CASGRDWGDTQYF. CDR3 DNA: TGTGCCAGCGGCCGGGACTGGGGGGATACGCAGTATTTT.

This sequence joins TRBV4-3 and TRBJ2-4, with unresolved D. The CDR3 has 15 amino acids. With 0 bases removed from V and 4 bases from J, the gap between germline ends came to 10 bases. The germline gives CDR1 LGHNA, CDR2 YSLEER. The CDR3 DNA sequence: TGCGCCAGCAGCCAAGATTCTTCCAGTAAAAACATTCAGTACTTC. Protein sequence: CASSQDSSSKNIQYF.

V gene TRBV10-1 combines with J gene TRBJ2-1, with unresolved D. The V gene's germline CDR1 is WNHNN and CDR2 SYGVQD (reference sequence). The CDR3 has 15 amino acids. Trimming removed 2 bases from V and 4 bases from J, with 12 bases in between. Here the CDR3 DNA reads TGCGCCAGCAGTGAGGGGCCAAGAACGTACAATGAGCAGTTCTTC. Encoded protein: CASSEGPRTYNEQFF.

The chain is built from TRBV5-1 and TRBJ2-5, with 8 positions matching TRBD1. From germline, CDR1 is SGHRS and CDR2 YFSETQ. This CDR3 is built from 15 residues. The ends lost 0 bases at V and 5 bases at J; junction bases unmatched: 6. CDR3 region: CASSLDPGGWETQYF. DNA of the CDR3: TGCGCCAGCAGCTTGGATCCAGGGGGCTGGGAGACCCAGTACTTC.

This chain uses TRBV29-1 with TRBJ1-1, with a possible D match to TRBD1 (5 bases). Germline V lookup: CDR1 SQVTM, CDR2 ANQGSEA. The CDR3 runs 13 residues. V lost 4 bases and J lost 4, with 13 bases in between. The CDR3 DNA follows: TGCAGCGTTGGAGTCCAGGGTGGCACTGAAGCTTTCTTT. Protein sequence: CSVGVQGGTEAFF. Based on the CDR3 plus reference TRBV29-1 and TRBJ1-1, the full variable domain is SAVISQKPSRDICQRGTSLTIQCQVDSQVTMMFWYRQQPGQSLTLIATANQGSEATYESGFVIDKFPISRPNLTFSTLTVSNMSPEDSSIYLCSVGVQGGTEAFFGQGTRLTVV.

The rearrangement joins TRBV30 to TRBJ2-7, with a tentative D call TRBD1 (5 bases). The CDR3 runs to 13 residues. Germline assignment: CDR1 GTSNPN and CDR2 SVGIG (reference sequence). V lost 2 bases and J lost 6, with 14 bases in between. The CDR3 spells CAWSKGRASEQYF. The CDR3 DNA reads TGTGCCTGGAGTAAGGGCAGGGCTAGCGAGCAGTACTTC.

The chain joins TRBV6-5 to TRBJ1-5; weak D call: TRBD1 (5 bases). Per germline, CDR1 MNHEY and CDR2 SVGAGI. Trimming removed 4 bases from V and 3 bases from J, with 10 bases in between. CDR3 length: 14 residues. The CDR3 DNA reads as TGTGCCAGCAGTTCTTCAGGGCCCAATCAGCCCCAGCATTTT. Its protein product is CASSSSGPNQPQHF.

The rearrangement links TRBV5-1 to TRBJ1-2, with 7 bases lining up with TRBD1. The junction had 6 bases not matched to a gene; V was cut back by 1 base and J by 6 bases. Germline V gene data show CDR1 as SGHRS and CDR2 as YFSETQ. The CDR3 consists of 14 residues. CDR3 region: CASSLIGGRDGYTF. The CDR3 bases are TGCGCCAGCAGCTTGATAGGGGGCCGAGATGGCTACACCTTC.

The V gene is TRBV28, the J gene TRBJ1-5, with D tentatively TRBD1 (6 bases). This CDR3 has 13 residues. Germline loops: CDR1 MDHEN, CDR2 SYDVKM. Trimming cost V 5 bases and J 9 bases, with 14 bases left between them. The CDR3 sequence: CASSTHLGGPQHF. CDR3 DNA: TGTGCCAGCAGTACCCACTTAGGGGGGCCCCAGCATTTT.

This chain links TRBV4-3 with TRBJ2-6; the D gene is possibly TRBD2 (5 bases). Germline V lookup: CDR1 LGHNA, CDR2 YSLEER. This CDR3 region has 17 residues. The ends were cut back, 0 bases at V and 0 bases at J, with 9 bases in the middle. DNA for the CDR3: TGCGCCAGCAGCCAAGATCCGGGAAACTCTGGGGCCAACGTCCTGACTTTC. As protein: CASSQDPGNSGANVLTF.